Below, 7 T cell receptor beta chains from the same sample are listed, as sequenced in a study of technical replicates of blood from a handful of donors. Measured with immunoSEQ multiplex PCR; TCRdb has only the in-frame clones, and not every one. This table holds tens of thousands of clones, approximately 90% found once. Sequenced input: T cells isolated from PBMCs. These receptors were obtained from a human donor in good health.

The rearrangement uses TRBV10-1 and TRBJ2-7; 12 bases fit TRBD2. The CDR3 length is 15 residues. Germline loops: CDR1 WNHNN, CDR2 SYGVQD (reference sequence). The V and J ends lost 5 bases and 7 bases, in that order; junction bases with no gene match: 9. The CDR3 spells CASSRTSGAPLEQYF. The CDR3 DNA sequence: TGCGCCAGCAGTAGGACTAGCGGGGCACCCCTGGAGCAGTACTTC.

CDR3 DNA sequence: TGTGCCAGCAGGGGACAGGGAGAGACCCAGTACTTC. Translation gives CASRGQGETQYF. The chain carries TRBV11-3 and TRBJ2-5, with 9 bases aligning to TRBD1. The CDR3 has 12 amino acids. The germline V gene has CDR1 SGHNT and CDR2 YENEEA. Trimming at V came to 6 bases and at J to 4 bases, leaving 0 bases not matched to a gene. The whole variable domain, filled in from reference TRBV11-3 and TRBJ2-5, reads EAGVVQSPRYKIIEKKQPVAFWCNPISGHNTLYWYLQNLGQGPELLIRYENEEAVDDSQLPKDRFSAERLKGVDSTLKIQPAELGDSAVYLCASRGQGETQYFGPGTRLLVL.

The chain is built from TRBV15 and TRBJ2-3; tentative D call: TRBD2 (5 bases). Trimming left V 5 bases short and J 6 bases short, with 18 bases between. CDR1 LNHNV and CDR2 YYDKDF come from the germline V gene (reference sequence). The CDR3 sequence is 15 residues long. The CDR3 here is CATSQDTRRADTQYF. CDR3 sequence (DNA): TGTGCCACCAGCCAAGATACGCGGCGGGCGGATACGCAGTATTTT. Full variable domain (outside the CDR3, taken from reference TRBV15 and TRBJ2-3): DAMVIQNPRYQVTQFGKPVTLSCSQTLNHNVMYWYQQKSSQAPKLLFHYYDKDFNNEADTPDNFQSRRPNTSFCFLDIRSPGLGDTAMYLCATSQDTRRADTQYFGPGTRLTVL.

For the CDR3, the DNA is TGCGCCAGCAGCCTGGGTGTTTGGGAGGGAAACAATGAGCAGTTCTTC. Translating gives CASSLGVWEGNNEQFF. The chain links TRBV4-1 to TRBJ2-1, with 7 bases lining up with TRBD2. The trim removed 4 bases at V and 5 bases at J, leaving 11 bases unmatched. The CDR3 totals 16 residues. CDR1 and CDR2 from the germline V gene are MGHRA and YSYEKL.

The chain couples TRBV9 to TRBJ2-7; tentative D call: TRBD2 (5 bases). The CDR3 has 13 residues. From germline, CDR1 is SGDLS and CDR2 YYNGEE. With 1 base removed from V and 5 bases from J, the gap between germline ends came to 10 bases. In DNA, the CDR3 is TGTGCCAGCAGCGTATCCGGGAATAACGAGCAGTACTTC. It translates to CASSVSGNNEQYF.

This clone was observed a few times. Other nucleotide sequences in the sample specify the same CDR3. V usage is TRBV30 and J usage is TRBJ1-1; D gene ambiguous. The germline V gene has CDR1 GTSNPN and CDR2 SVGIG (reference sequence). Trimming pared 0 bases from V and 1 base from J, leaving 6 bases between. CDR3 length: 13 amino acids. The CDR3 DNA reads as TGTGCCTGGAGTGTACTTCGGAACACTGAAGCTTTCTTT. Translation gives CAWSVLRNTEAFF.

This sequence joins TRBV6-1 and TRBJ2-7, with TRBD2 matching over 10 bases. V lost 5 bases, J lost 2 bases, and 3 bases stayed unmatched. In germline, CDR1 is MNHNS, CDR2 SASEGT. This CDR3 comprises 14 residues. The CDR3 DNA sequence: TGTGCCAGCAGTACTAGCGGGGCTACCTACGAGCAGTACTTC. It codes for CASSTSGATYEQYF.